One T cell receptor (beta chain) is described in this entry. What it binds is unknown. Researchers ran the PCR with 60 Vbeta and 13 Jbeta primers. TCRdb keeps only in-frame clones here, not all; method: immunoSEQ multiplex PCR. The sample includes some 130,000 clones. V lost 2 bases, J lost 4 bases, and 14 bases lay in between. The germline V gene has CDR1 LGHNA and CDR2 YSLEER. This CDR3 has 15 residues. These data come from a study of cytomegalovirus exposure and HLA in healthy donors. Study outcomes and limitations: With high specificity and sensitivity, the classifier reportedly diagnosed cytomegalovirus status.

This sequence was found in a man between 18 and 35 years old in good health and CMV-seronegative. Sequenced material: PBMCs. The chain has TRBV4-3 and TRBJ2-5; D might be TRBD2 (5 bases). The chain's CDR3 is CASSQTRGIGETQYF. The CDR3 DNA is TGCGCCAGCAGCCAAACCCGAGGGATCGGAGAGACCCAGTACTTC.